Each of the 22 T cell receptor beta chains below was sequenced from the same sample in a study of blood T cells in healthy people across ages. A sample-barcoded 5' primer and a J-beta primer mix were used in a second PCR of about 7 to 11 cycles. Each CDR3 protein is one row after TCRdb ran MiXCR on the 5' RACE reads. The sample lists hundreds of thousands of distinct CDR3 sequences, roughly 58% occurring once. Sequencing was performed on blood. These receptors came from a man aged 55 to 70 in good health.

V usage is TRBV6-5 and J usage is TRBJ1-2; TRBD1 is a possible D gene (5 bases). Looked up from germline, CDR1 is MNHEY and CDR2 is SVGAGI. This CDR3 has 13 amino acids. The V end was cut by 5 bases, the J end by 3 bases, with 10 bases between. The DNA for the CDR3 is TGTGCCAGCAGTACCAGAGGGGACTATGGCTACACCTTC. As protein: CASSTRGDYGYTF.

CDR3 bases: TGTGCCAGCGGACAGTTCCTTAACTATGGCTACACCTTC. Its protein product is CASGQFLNYGYTF. The chain combines TRBV27 with TRBJ1-2; the D gene is possibly TRBD1 (6 bases). The CDR3 spans 13 residues. Germline CDR1 and CDR2: MNHEY and SMNVEV (reference sequence). V was shortened by 8 bases and J by 1 base, with 11 bases between the two germline ends.

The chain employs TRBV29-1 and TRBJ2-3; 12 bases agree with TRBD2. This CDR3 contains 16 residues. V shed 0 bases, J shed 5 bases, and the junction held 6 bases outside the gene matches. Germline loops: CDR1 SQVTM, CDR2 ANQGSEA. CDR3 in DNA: TGCAGCGTTGAAGATCCCCTAGCGGGGGGGGAAGATACGCAGTATTTT. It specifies CSVEDPLAGGEDTQYF.

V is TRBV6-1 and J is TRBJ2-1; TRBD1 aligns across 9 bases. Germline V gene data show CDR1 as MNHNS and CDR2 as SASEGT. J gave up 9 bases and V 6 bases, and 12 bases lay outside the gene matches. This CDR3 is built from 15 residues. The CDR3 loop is CASSSGTGSFPEQFF. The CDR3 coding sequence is TGTGCCAGCAGCTCCGGGACAGGGTCATTCCCTGAGCAGTTCTTC.

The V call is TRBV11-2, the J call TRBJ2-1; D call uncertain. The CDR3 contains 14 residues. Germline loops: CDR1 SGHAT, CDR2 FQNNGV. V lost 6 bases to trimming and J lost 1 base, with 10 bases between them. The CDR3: CASRLGRSYNEQFF. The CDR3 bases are TGTGCCAGCAGGTTGGGTCGGTCCTACAATGAGCAGTTCTTC.

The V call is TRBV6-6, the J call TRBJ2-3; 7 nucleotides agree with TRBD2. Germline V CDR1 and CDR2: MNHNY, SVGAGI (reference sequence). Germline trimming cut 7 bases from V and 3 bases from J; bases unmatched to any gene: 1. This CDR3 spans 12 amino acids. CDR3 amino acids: CASTGLTDTQYF. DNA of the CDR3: TGTGCCAGCACGGGACTAACAGATACGCAGTATTTT.

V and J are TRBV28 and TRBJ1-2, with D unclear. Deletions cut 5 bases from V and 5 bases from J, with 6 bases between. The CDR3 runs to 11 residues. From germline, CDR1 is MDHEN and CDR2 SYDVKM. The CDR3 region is CASSQRYGYTF. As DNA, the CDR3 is TGTGCCAGCAGTCAGCGGTATGGCTACACCTTC.

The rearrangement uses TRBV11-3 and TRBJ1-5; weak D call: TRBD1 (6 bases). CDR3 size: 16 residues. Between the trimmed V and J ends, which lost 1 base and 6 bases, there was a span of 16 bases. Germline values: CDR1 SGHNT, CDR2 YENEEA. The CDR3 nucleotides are TGTGCCAGCAGCTTAGCGGGCAGCCTCAGGGGTCAGCCCCAGCATTTT. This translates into CASSLAGSLRGQPQHF.

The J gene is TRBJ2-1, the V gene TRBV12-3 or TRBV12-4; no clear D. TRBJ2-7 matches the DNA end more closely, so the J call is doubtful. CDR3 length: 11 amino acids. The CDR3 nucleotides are TGTGCCAGCAGCCAGTCCAATGAGCAGTACTTC. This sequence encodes CASSQSNEQYF.

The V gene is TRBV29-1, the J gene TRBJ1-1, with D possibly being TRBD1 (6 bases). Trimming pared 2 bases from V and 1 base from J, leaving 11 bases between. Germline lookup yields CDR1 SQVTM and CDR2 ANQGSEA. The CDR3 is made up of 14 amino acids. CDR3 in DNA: TGCAGCGTTGAATCCCGACAGGCGAACACTGAAGCTTTCTTT. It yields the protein CSVESRQANTEAFF.

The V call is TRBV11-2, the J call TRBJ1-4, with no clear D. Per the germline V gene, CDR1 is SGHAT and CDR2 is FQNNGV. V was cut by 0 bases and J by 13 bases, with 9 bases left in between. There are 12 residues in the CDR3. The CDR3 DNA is TGTGCCAGCAGCTTAGACTCTTTCTTACTGTTTTTT. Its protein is CASSLDSFLLFF.

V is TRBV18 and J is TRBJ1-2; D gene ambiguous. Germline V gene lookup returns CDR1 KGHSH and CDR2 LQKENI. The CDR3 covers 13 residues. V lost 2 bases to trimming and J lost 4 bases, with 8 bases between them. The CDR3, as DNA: TGTGCCAGCTCACCATCGCCAGGCTATGGCTACACCTTC. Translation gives CASSPSPGYGYTF.

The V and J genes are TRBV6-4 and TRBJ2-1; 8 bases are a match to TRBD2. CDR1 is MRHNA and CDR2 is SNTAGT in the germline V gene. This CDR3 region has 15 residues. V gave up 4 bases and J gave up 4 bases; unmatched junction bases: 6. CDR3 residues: CASSVTGGVYNEQFF. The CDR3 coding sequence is TGTGCCAGCAGTGTGACCGGGGGGGTATACAATGAGCAGTTCTTC.

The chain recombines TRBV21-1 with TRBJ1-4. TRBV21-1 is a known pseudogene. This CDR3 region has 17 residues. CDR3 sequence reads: CASSKCRLKETNEKLFF. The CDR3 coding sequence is TGTGCCAGCAGCAAATGTCGGCTTAAAGAGACTAATGAAAAACTGTTTTTT.

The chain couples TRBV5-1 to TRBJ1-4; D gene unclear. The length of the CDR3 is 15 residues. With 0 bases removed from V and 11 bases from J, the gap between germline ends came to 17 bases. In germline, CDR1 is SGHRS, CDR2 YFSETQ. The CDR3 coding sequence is TGCGCCAGCAGCTTGGCTGGGGATTTAAGTCGGAAACTGTTTTTT. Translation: CASSLAGDLSRKLFF.

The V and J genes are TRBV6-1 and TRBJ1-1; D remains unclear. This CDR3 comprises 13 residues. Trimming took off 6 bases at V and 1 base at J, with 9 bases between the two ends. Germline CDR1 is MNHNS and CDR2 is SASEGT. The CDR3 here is CASRPQENTEAFF. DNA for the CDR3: TGTGCCAGCAGACCCCAGGAGAACACTGAAGCTTTCTTT.

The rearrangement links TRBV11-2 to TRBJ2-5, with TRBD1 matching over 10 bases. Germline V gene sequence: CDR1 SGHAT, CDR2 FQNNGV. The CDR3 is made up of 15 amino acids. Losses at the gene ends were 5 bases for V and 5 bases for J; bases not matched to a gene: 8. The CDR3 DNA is TGTGCCAGCAGCCTCGTGAGGACAGGGGGGGAGACCCAGTACTTC. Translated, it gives CASSLVRTGGETQYF.

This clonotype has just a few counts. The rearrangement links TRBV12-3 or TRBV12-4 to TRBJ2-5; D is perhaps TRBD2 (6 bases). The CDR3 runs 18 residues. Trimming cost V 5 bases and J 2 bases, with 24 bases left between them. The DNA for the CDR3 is TGTGCCAGCAGTCAACGAAGGGACTCAGATTACCTACAAGAGACCCAGTACTTC. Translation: CASSQRRDSDYLQETQYF.

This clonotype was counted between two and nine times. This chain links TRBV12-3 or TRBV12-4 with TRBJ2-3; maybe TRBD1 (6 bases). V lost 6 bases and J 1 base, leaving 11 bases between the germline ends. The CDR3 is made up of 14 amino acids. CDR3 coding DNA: TGTGCCAGCAGCTCCAGGGGACGCACAGATACGCAGTATTTT. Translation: CASSSRGRTDTQYF.

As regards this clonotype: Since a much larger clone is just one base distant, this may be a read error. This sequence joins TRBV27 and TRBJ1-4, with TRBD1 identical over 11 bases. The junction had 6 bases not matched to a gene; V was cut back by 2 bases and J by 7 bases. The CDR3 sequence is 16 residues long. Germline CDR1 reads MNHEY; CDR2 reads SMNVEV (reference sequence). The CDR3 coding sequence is TGTGCCAGCAGTTTAAGGGGGACAGGGGGTTGTGAAAAACTGTTTTTT. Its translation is CASSLRGTGGCEKLFF.

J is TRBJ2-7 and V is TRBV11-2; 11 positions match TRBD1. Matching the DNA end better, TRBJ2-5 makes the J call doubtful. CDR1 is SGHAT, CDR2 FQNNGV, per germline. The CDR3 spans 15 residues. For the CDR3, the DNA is TGTGCCAGCAGCACGGACAGGGGGCATGGAGAGACCCAGTACTTC. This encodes CASSTDRGHGETQYF.

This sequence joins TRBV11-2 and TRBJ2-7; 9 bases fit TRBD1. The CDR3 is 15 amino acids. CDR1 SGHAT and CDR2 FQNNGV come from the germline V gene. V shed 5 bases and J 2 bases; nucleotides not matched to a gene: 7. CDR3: CASSPNRGLAYEQYF. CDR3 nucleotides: TGTGCCAGCAGCCCTAACAGGGGGCTGGCCTACGAGCAGTACTTC. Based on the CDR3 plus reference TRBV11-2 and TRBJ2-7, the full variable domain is EAGVAQSPRYKIIEKRQSVAFWCNPISGHATLYWYQQILGQGPKLLIQFQNNGVVDDSQLPKDRFSAERLKGVDSTLKIQPAKLEDSAVYLCASSPNRGLAYEQYFGPGTRLTVT.